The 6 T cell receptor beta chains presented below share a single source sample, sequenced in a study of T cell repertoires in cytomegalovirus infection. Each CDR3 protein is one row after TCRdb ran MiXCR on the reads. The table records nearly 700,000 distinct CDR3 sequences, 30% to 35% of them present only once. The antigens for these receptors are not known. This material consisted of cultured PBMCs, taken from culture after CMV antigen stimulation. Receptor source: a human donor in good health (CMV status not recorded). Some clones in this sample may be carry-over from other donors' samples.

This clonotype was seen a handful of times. CDR3 sequence (DNA): TGTGCCAGGAAAGGGTTCTGGGGCATGAACACTGAAGCTTTCTTT. It is translated as CARKGFWGMNTEAFF. V is TRBV2 and J is TRBJ1-1; perhaps TRBD1 as D (5 bases). CDR3 size: 15 residues. The germline gives CDR1 SNHLY, CDR2 FYNNEI. Trimming removed 9 bases from V and 0 bases from J, with 17 bases in between.

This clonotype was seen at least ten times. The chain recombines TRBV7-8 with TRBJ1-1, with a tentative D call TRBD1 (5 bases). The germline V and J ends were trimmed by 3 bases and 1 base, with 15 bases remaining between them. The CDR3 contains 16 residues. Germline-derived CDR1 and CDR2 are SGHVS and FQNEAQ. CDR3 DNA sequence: TGTGCCAGCAGCTTTAGGGGTTGGGGACCGAACACTGAAGCTTTCTTT. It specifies CASSFRGWGPNTEAFF.

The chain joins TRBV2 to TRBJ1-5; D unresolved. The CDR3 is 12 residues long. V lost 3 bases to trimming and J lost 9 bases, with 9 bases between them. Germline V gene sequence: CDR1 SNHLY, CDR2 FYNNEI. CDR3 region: CASSEGPGPQHF. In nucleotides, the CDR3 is TGTGCCAGCAGTGAGGGCCCCGGGCCCCAGCATTTT. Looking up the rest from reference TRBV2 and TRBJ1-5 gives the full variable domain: EPEVTQTPSHQVTQMGQEVILRCVPISNHLYFYWYRQILGQKVEFLVSFYNNEISEKSEIFDDQFSVERPDGSNFTLKIRSTKLEDSAMYFCASSEGPGPQHFGDGTRLSIL.

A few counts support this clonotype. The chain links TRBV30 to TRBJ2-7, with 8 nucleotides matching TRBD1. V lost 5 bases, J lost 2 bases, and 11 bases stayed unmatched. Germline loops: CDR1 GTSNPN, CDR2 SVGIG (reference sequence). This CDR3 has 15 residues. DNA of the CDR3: TGTGCCTGGCTTCGAAGGGACAGGTACACCTACGAGCAGTACTTC. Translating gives CAWLRRDRYTYEQYF.

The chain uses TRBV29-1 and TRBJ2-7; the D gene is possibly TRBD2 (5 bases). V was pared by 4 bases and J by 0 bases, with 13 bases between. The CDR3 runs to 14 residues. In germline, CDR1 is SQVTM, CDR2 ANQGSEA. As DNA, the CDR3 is TGCAGCGTTGTTGGACTGCCGAACTCCTACGAGCAGTACTTC. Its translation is CSVVGLPNSYEQYF.

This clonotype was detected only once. CDR3 in DNA: TGTGCCATCAGTGAGTCCGAGGGGAGCGGCACATATGGCTACACCTTC. This gives the protein CAISESEGSGTYGYTF. The V gene is TRBV10-3, the J gene TRBJ1-2, with D tentatively TRBD1 (5 bases). V gave up 0 bases and J gave up 5 bases, with 16 bases separating them. This CDR3 is built from 16 residues. Germline loops: CDR1 ENHRY, CDR2 SYGVKD.